This TCR beta chain was recorded in a study of beta chain features in type 1 diabetes. Whole-study findings and limits: Shorter TCRB CDR3s, moderately but significantly so, were found in Type 1 diabetes patients in all four CD4+ subsets. Naive, central memory and Treg TCRB repertoires seemed to resemble each other more closely in patients than they did in healthy donors.

Expressed TCRB transcripts were sequenced because the isolated RNA had all been reverse transcribed beforehand. Profiled with immunoSEQ multiplex PCR; TCRdb holds only in-frame clones, not every one. The sample consists of almost 350,000 clones, around 9% of them appearing once. As regards this clone: Its specificity is unknown.

The sequence came from a man younger than 40 with type 1 diabetes. The specimen sequenced was central memory CD4+ T cells from blood.

The CDR3 here is CASSQDSEAWGYEQYF. CDR3 sequence (DNA): TGCGCCAGCAGCCAAGATTCCGAGGCCTGGGGGTACGAGCAGTACTTC. The chain joins TRBV4-1 to TRBJ2-7; D is perhaps TRBD1 or TRBD2 (5 bases each). Germline CDR1 and CDR2: MGHRA and YSYEKL. The V end was cut by 0 bases, the J end by 4 bases, with 16 bases between. This CDR3 has 16 residues.